The 29 T cell receptor beta chains presented below share a single source sample, sequenced in a study of glioma-infiltrating T cells after dendritic cell vaccination. Only in-frame clones appear in the TCRdb table, and some are missing; sequencing was by immunoSEQ multiplex PCR. The sample includes more than 85,000 clones, 90% seen only once; the top ten take 2.5% to 3%. Time point given: after dendritic cell vaccination, including at tumor progression/relapse. The sequencing here drew on blood, taken after dendritic cell vaccination. Every receptor here comes from a human donor with glioblastoma.

The chain joins TRBV2 to TRBJ2-4, with TRBD2 identical over 15 bases. This CDR3 has 19 residues. The ends lost 5 bases at V and 0 bases at J; junction bases unmatched: 8. Germline CDR1 reads SNHLY; CDR2 reads FYNNEI. The CDR3 DNA is TGTGCCAGCAGTTACCGGGGACTAGCGGGAGGATTAGCCAAAAACATTCAGTACTTC. Amino acids: CASSYRGLAGGLAKNIQYF.

This rearrangement joins TRBV27 to TRBJ2-1; D is possibly TRBD2 (6 bases). The CDR3 length is 11 residues. Germline CDR1 and CDR2: MNHEY and SMNVEV (reference sequence). The V end was cut by 5 bases, the J end by 13 bases, with 12 bases between. The chain's CDR3 is CASSGGTLQFF. The DNA for the CDR3 is TGTGCCAGCAGTGGCGGGACTCTCCAGTTCTTC.

V is TRBV30 and J is TRBJ1-5, with TRBD1 identical over 8 bases. The J segment lost 7 bases and the V segment lost 2 bases, leaving 13 bases of the junction unmatched. CDR3 length equals 16 residues. The germline gives CDR1 GTSNPN, CDR2 SVGIG (reference sequence). The CDR3 is CAWSSPDRAWWQPQHF. The CDR3 coding sequence is TGTGCCTGGAGTTCCCCGGACAGGGCCTGGTGGCAGCCCCAGCATTTT.

Worth noting for this clone: An end of the junction does not agree with germline; a read error may underlie this. The V gene is TRBV7-7, the J gene TRBJ1-6; TRBD1 is a possible D gene (5 bases). The CDR3 loop spans 14 amino acids. CDR1 and CDR2 (germline): SSHAT, FNYEAQ (reference sequence). CDR3 coding DNA: TGTGCTAGCAGCTTAGACCAGGTAAGGGGACCCCTCCACTTT. Its translation: CASSLDQVRGPLHF. Full variable domain (missing parts from reference TRBV7-7 and TRBJ1-6): GAGVSQSPRYKVTKRGQDVTLRCDPISSHATLYWYQQALGQGPEFLTYFNYEAQPDKSGLPSDRFSAERPEGSISTLTIQRTEQRDSAMYRCASSLDQVRGPLHFGNGTRLTVT.

In its sample, this clone was seen once. The rearrangement joins TRBV2 to TRBJ1-1; D gene unclear. The CDR3 has 13 amino acids. Germline V lookup: CDR1 SNHLY, CDR2 FYNNEI. V was cut by 10 bases and J by 0 bases, with 12 bases left in between. This chain's CDR3 is CATGRRMNTEAFF. The CDR3 DNA reads TGTGCCACTGGGAGGCGGATGAACACTGAAGCTTTCTTT.

This chain joins TRBV28 and TRBJ1-2; 7 bases line up with TRBD1. The CDR3 contains 13 residues. CDR1 is MDHEN, CDR2 SYDVKM, per germline. V lost 3 bases, J lost 4 bases, and 2 bases stayed unmatched. The CDR3 bases are TGTGCCAGCAGTTTCACAGGGGCCTATGGCTACACCTTC. Translation gives CASSFTGAYGYTF.

The chain combines TRBV6-5 with TRBJ1-1; a weak D match, TRBD1 (5 bases). Germline loops: CDR1 MNHEY, CDR2 SVGAGI. The CDR3 is 15 residues long. V dropped 2 bases and J dropped 0 bases, with 10 bases sitting between them. The CDR3 protein is CASSYGGGVNTEAFF. The CDR3, as DNA: TGTGCCAGCAGTTACGGGGGGGGAGTGAACACTGAAGCTTTCTTT.

The V gene is TRBV30, the J gene TRBJ2-7; D might be TRBD1 (5 bases). This CDR3 has 12 amino acids. Germline V gene lookup returns CDR1 GTSNPN and CDR2 SVGIG (reference sequence). Trimming removed 2 bases from V and 6 bases from J, with 11 bases in between. The CDR3 sequence: CAWSRGPLEQYF. In DNA form, the CDR3 reads TGTGCCTGGAGTAGGGGCCCCCTCGAGCAGTACTTC.

The chain uses TRBV19 and TRBJ1-5, with 9 bases identical to TRBD1. V dropped 6 bases and J dropped 4; count of bases not matched to a gene: 4. The length of the CDR3 is 14 residues. Germline CDR1 reads LNHDA; CDR2 reads SQIVND (reference sequence). For the CDR3, the DNA is TGTGCCAGTAGCGGACAGGGGAGAAATCAGCCCCAGCATTTT. Amino acids: CASSGQGRNQPQHF.

The chain has TRBV19 and TRBJ1-2, with unresolved D. This CDR3 comprises 14 residues. Germline V gene lookup returns CDR1 LNHDA and CDR2 SQIVND (reference sequence). V dropped 2 bases and J dropped 3 bases, with 10 bases sitting between them. Here the CDR3 reads CASSIMWSDYGYTF. CDR3 DNA sequence: TGTGCCAGTAGTATAATGTGGTCGGACTATGGCTACACCTTC.

The chain uses TRBV5-1 and TRBJ1-4; the match to TRBD1 covers 8 bases. This CDR3 spans 15 amino acids. The V segment lost 1 base and the J segment 7 bases; nucleotides outside the gene matches: 6. In germline, CDR1 is SGHRS, CDR2 YFSETQ. The CDR3 protein is CASSLLGQEGEKLFF. The CDR3 nucleotides are TGCGCCAGCAGCTTGCTGGGACAGGAGGGTGAAAAACTGTTTTTT.

The CDR3 region is CASSLEGVGRPLPQHF. Written as DNA, the CDR3 is TGTGCCAGCAGTTTAGAGGGGGTGGGACGTCCGTTGCCCCAGCATTTT. V gene TRBV2 combines with J gene TRBJ1-5, with a weak D call TRBD1 (6 bases). The CDR3 runs to 16 residues. The V end was cut by 5 bases, the J end by 9 bases, with 23 bases between. CDR1 and CDR2 (germline): SNHLY, FYNNEI.

This sequence joins TRBV29-1 and TRBJ2-2; maybe TRBD2 (6 bases). Germline V lookup: CDR1 SQVTM, CDR2 ANQGSEA. V shed 4 bases and J shed 6 bases, with 18 bases lying between them. This CDR3 contains 15 residues. CDR3: CSVVLREQHAGELFF. The DNA of the CDR3 is TGCAGCGTTGTGTTACGGGAGCAGCACGCCGGGGAGCTGTTTTTT.

V usage is TRBV6-6 and J usage is TRBJ1-2; the D is unclear. The germline V gene encodes CDR1 MNHNY and CDR2 SVGAGI (reference sequence). The CDR3 has 14 amino acids. The V and J ends lost 0 bases and 3 bases respectively, with 8 bases between them. CDR3 sequence (DNA): TGTGCCAGCAGTTACTCGCACGGGGACTATGGCTACACCTTC. Residues: CASSYSHGDYGYTF.

In this sample, this clone turned up a few times. Distinct nucleotide sequences in the sample also encode this CDR3. The chain has TRBV30 and TRBJ1-5, with 7 nucleotides matching TRBD1. With 0 bases clipped from V and 4 bases from J, the junction kept 0 bases outside the gene matches. The length of the CDR3 is 13 residues. Germline lookup yields CDR1 GTSNPN and CDR2 SVGIG (reference sequence). This CDR3 is CAWSVQGNQPQHF. CDR3 DNA: TGTGCCTGGAGTGTACAGGGGAATCAGCCCCAGCATTTT.

The chain links TRBV6-5 to TRBJ1-2; 7 bases are a match to TRBD1. The CDR3 extends over 14 amino acids. CDR1 is MNHEY and CDR2 is SVGAGI in the germline V gene. Trimming cost V 6 bases and J 0 bases; bases outside gene matches: 4. CDR3 amino acids: CASSTGVANYGYTF. CDR3 DNA: TGTGCCAGCAGCACAGGGGTGGCTAACTATGGCTACACCTTC.

This sequence joins TRBV11-3 and TRBJ2-1, with D unclear. Germline V lookup: CDR1 SGHNT, CDR2 YENEEA. The CDR3 is 15 amino acids. V lost 5 bases to trimming and J lost 1 base, with 12 bases between them. The CDR3 here is CASSPRLGSYNEQFF. The CDR3 bases are TGTGCCAGCAGCCCCCGACTCGGGTCCTACAATGAGCAGTTCTTC.

The chain employs TRBV7-2 and TRBJ2-3; 9 nucleotides agree with TRBD2. Unmatched junction bases numbered 8, after V lost 5 bases and J lost 14 bases. This CDR3 has 12 amino acids. Germline values: CDR1 SGHTA, CDR2 FQGNSA. The CDR3 spells CASSPPGLATYF. CDR3 DNA sequence: TGTGCCAGCAGCCCTCCGGGACTAGCTACGTATTTT.

The chain has TRBV5-4 and TRBJ2-1; TRBD2 agrees at 14 bases. With V trimmed by 4 bases and J by 9 bases, 6 bases remained unmatched. This CDR3 contains 15 residues. Germline V gene lookup returns CDR1 SGHNT and CDR2 YYREEE (reference sequence). The CDR3 here is CASSQTSGGVFEQFF. The CDR3 DNA sequence: TGTGCCAGCAGCCAGACTAGCGGGGGGGTTTTTGAGCAGTTCTTC.

About this clone itself: At one boundary the junction diverges from the germline segment, which might be a read error. The chain links TRBV6-5 to TRBJ1-1; tentative D call: TRBD1 (6 bases). The germline gives CDR1 MNHEY, CDR2 SVGAGI. The CDR3 contains 14 residues. The CDR3 DNA sequence: TGTGCCAGCAGTTATCAGGGGTTGAACACTAAAGCTTTCTTT. Its translation: CASSYQGLNTKAFF.

The chain combines TRBV15 with TRBJ1-2; the match to TRBD1 covers 7 bases. With 0 bases clipped from V and 7 bases from J, the junction kept 14 bases outside the gene matches. This CDR3 has 17 residues. Germline lookup yields CDR1 LNHNV and CDR2 YYDKDF (reference sequence). This CDR3 is CATSRDLSSRGSGGYTF. The CDR3 bases are TGTGCCACCAGCAGAGACCTCTCTAGCAGGGGGAGTGGTGGCTACACCTTC. Together with reference TRBV15 and TRBJ1-2, the CDR3 gives the full variable domain: DAMVIQNPRYQVTQFGKPVTLSCSQTLNHNVMYWYQQKSSQAPKLLFHYYDKDFNNEADTPDNFQSRRPNTSFCFLDIRSPGLGDTAMYLCATSRDLSSRGSGGYTFGSGTRLTVV.

V is TRBV4-1 and J is TRBJ2-2; D uncertain. V lost 0 bases and J 5 bases, leaving 19 bases between the germline ends. Germline values: CDR1 MGHRA, CDR2 YSYEKL. The CDR3 is 18 amino acids. In DNA form, the CDR3 reads TGCGCCAGCAGCCAAGAGGCCCTACTCCACACGGGTACCGGGGAGCTGTTTTTT. This gives the protein CASSQEALLHTGTGELFF.

The rearrangement uses TRBV11-2 and TRBJ2-7, with 10 bases identical to TRBD2. CDR3 length: 15 residues. Germline-derived CDR1 and CDR2 are SGHAT and FQNNGV. After removal of 2 bases from V and 4 bases from J, the junction contained 5 bases not matched to a gene. CDR3 in DNA: TGTGCCAGCAGCTTAAGCCTAGCGGGGGCTTACGAGCAGTACTTC. The encoded protein is CASSLSLAGAYEQYF.

The CDR3 loop is CASRTGSSYEQYF. The CDR3 coding sequence is TGTGCCAGTCGGACAGGTTCTTCCTACGAGCAGTACTTC. J is TRBJ2-7 and V is TRBV14; 7 bases agree with TRBD1. The germline CDR1 and CDR2 sequences are SGHDN and FVKESK. After removal of 9 bases from V and 1 base from J, the junction contained 6 bases not matched to a gene. This CDR3 region has 13 residues.

The V gene is TRBV2, the J gene TRBJ1-5; the match to TRBD1 covers 8 bases. The trim removed 4 bases at V and 5 bases at J, leaving 10 bases unmatched. The CDR3 contains 16 residues. Looked up from germline, CDR1 is SNHLY and CDR2 is FYNNEI. CDR3 bases: TGTGCCAGCAGTGCCCTATCAGGGGGCGCGGATCAGCCCCAGCATTTT. This codes for CASSALSGGADQPQHF.

The rearrangement links TRBV6-6 to TRBJ2-5, with a possible D match to TRBD2 (5 bases). Germline-derived CDR1 and CDR2 are MNHNY and SVGAGI (reference sequence). The V gene lost 6 bases and the J gene lost 4 bases, with 15 bases spanning the gap. This CDR3 has 14 amino acids. In DNA, the CDR3 is TGTGCCAGCAGCCCTCCGGGGTCCCTAGAGACCCAGTACTTC. As protein: CASSPPGSLETQYF.

The chain joins TRBV11-1 to TRBJ2-1; 8 positions match TRBD2. There are 13 residues in the CDR3. CDR1 and CDR2 from the germline V gene are SGHAT and FQDESV (reference sequence). V gave up 1 base and J gave up 9 bases; unmatched junction bases: 2. As DNA, the CDR3 is TGTGCCAGCAGCTTAGTCCGGGAGGGTGAGCAGTTCTTC. Its protein product is CASSLVREGEQFF.

This chain joins TRBV30 and TRBJ2-6; TRBD2 matches 9 bases. Germline V CDR1 and CDR2: GTSNPN, SVGIG (reference sequence). The CDR3 extends over 17 amino acids. J gave up 0 bases and V 1 base, and 4 bases lay outside the gene matches. The CDR3 DNA reads as TGTGCCTGGAGTGGACTAGCGGCAAGCTCTGGGGCCAACGTCCTGACTTTC. It yields the protein CAWSGLAASSGANVLTF.

The J gene is TRBJ2-7, the V gene TRBV30, with D possibly matching TRBD1 (6 bases). The germline V gene has CDR1 GTSNPN and CDR2 SVGIG (reference sequence). V shed 3 bases and J shed 7 bases, with 16 bases lying between them. The CDR3 is made up of 13 amino acids. The CDR3 DNA sequence: TGTGCCTGGAGCCGTACCCAAGGGGGTGAGCAGTACTTC. The encoded protein is CAWSRTQGGEQYF.